This TCR beta chain is drawn from a study of metastatic and nonmetastatic thyroid tumors (TCRdb year 2020). For the study in its entirety: For patients with malignant and with benign thyroid disease, the researchers compared repertoires between peripheral blood samples and tumor or nodule tissue samples.

Libraries came from PCR. Sequencing used an Illumina HiSeq 4000. High-throughput sequencing was used to profile the CDR3 region of the TCR beta-chain in every patient. Per the source publication's procedure: CDR3 differences across clinicopathological groups were used to build a classifier for discriminating distant-metastatic papillary thyroid cancer patients. To measure repertoire diversity the researchers used the Shannon index, while the Morisita-Horn index served to gauge how similar the tumor and blood repertoires were. In-frame beta chains were kept once TCRdb had trimmed the public reads at Q25 with fastp and called clones with MiXCR. The V and J calls come from TCRdb's annotation, not from the publication. The table for this sample lists more than 15,000 clones; around a quarter of them were counted only once. The ten largest clonotypes hold around 5.6% of the sample. V drops 3 bases and J drops 4 bases, leaving 7 bases in between. CDR1 and CDR2 are read off the germline V gene (reference sequence) as SEHNR and FQNEAQ. The CDR3 holds 13 amino acids from the cysteine to the phenylalanine. Of the read, only the CDR3 DNA is kept; its 39 bases are in frame from base 1.

General study outcomes and caveats: In both blood and tumor samples, malignant tumors were reported to have significantly higher TCR beta diversity than benign nodules.

None of the patients had been given any treatment before thyroid surgery. Patient clinical samples collected from about 2012 to 2019 were retrospectively analysed using T-cell receptor beta sequencing. This clone was picked up one time. It lacks a known antigen. No quality values exist for individual bases; no much larger clone is one base distant. A single read makes a weak case. This sequence uses TRBV7-9 and TRBJ2-1, with no reliable assignment of the D segment. The source material was blood. The TCR was taken from a female donor with papillary thyroid cancer or a benign thyroid nodule (not recorded which). Some clones in this sample may be carry-over from other donors' samples. Here the CDR3 is given as CASSFSVYNEQFF. The nucleotide sequence reads as follows: TGTGCCAGCAGCTTCTCAGTATACAATGAGCAGTTCTTC.